Following are 21 T cell receptor beta chains from one sample sequenced in a study of T cells after yellow fever vaccination. TCRdb passed the 5' RACE reads through MiXCR, listing each CDR3 protein once. The sample records 250,000 or so distinct CDR3 sequences, roughly 3.5% being singletons. The sequences come from PBMCs, collected 15 days after the yellow fever booster vaccination. The receptors were gathered from a man aged 18 to 29 who received the YFV17D yellow fever vaccine.

The table lists this clonotype with many counts. This chain connects TRBV7-2 to TRBJ1-6; 9 bases match TRBD1. The CDR3 runs to 16 residues. Germline V lookup: CDR1 SGHTA, CDR2 FQGNSA. The V gene end was trimmed by 5 bases and the J gene end by 7 bases; junction bases not matched to a gene: 9. The CDR3 coding sequence is TGTGCCAGCAGCGCAGCCGGGACAGGGAGAAATTCACCCCTCCACTTT. This sequence encodes CASSAAGTGRNSPLHF.

This clonotype was seen a few times. The chain has TRBV10-2 and TRBJ1-6; 8 bases match TRBD1. This CDR3 has 15 amino acids. V was clipped by 10 bases and J by 8 bases; unmatched bases: 13. From germline, CDR1 is WSHSY and CDR2 SAAADI. The CDR3 bases are TGCGCCACCACCGGGACAGGTTCGCAAGATTCACCCCTCCACTTT. Translation: CATTGTGSQDSPLHF.

This clonotype was counted ten times or more. The V gene is TRBV12-3 or TRBV12-4, the J gene TRBJ1-1; no clear D gene. Trimming left V 6 bases short and J 2 bases short, with 10 bases between. The CDR3 covers 13 residues. This chain's CDR3 is CASRRTDNTEAFF. CDR3 sequence (DNA): TGTGCCAGCAGACGGACGGACAACACTGAAGCTTTCTTT.

The table lists this clonotype with many counts. The CDR3 nucleotides read TGTGCCAGCAGTCCCATAGATGGGGAGCAGTTCTTC. The encoded protein is CASSPIDGEQFF. The V call is TRBV12-3 or TRBV12-4, the J call TRBJ2-1; no clear D. This CDR3 spans 12 amino acids. Trimming took 5 bases from V and 10 from J, leaving 12 bases between them.

This clonotype came up many times. V gene TRBV6-2 or TRBV6-3 combines with J gene TRBJ2-1; D gene unclear. The length of the CDR3 is 12 residues. Germline V gene sequence: CDR1 MNHEY, CDR2 SVGEGT. The V end was cut by 2 bases, the J end by 7 bases, with 6 bases between. As DNA, the CDR3 is TGTGCCAGCAGTTACGTGGGGAATGAGCAGTTCTTC. This encodes CASSYVGNEQFF.

The chain links TRBV2 to TRBJ2-4; D possibly matches TRBD1 or TRBD2 (5 bases each). Trimming removed 2 bases from V and 2 bases from J, with 13 bases in between. The germline V gene encodes CDR1 SNHLY and CDR2 FYNNEI. This CDR3 has 16 residues. The CDR3 DNA is TGTGCCAGCAGTGAAACCGGGTGGGGGACCAAAAACATTCAGTACTTC. Amino acid sequence: CASSETGWGTKNIQYF. Full variable domain (remainder filled in from reference TRBV2 and TRBJ2-4): EPEVTQTPSHQVTQMGQEVILRCVPISNHLYFYWYRQILGQKVEFLVSFYNNEISEKSEIFDDQFSVERPDGSNFTLKIRSTKLEDSAMYFCASSETGWGTKNIQYFGAGTRLSVL.

This clonotype was picked up many times. The rearrangement uses TRBV12-3 or TRBV12-4 and TRBJ2-7; a weak D match, TRBD1 (6 bases). V was trimmed by 2 bases and J by 5 bases, leaving 10 bases between them. The CDR3 has 13 residues. The CDR3 nucleotides read TGTGCCAGCAGTTTAAGGACAGCGCACGAGCAGTACGTC. Its protein product is CASSLRTAHEQYV.

This clonotype was observed many times. The chain carries TRBV7-2 and TRBJ1-1, with a tentative D call TRBD1 (5 bases). V was clipped by 5 bases and J by 1 base, with 14 bases between them. Germline V CDR1 and CDR2: SGHTA, FQGNSA. The CDR3 loop spans 15 amino acids. The CDR3 sequence is CASSRTNDRNTEAFF. For the CDR3, the DNA is TGTGCCAGCAGCCGGACCAACGACAGGAACACTGAAGCTTTCTTT.

This clonotype occurred many times. The J gene is TRBJ2-3, the V gene TRBV9; a possible D gene is TRBD2 (6 bases). There are 17 residues in the CDR3. Germline lookup yields CDR1 SGDLS and CDR2 YYNGEE. V dropped 4 bases and J dropped 0 bases, with 18 bases sitting between them. DNA of the CDR3: TGTGCCAGCAGCCCCGGGGCCGGCGGGGCTAGCACAGATACGCAGTATTTT. Translation: CASSPGAGGASTDTQYF.

This clonotype was recorded many times. DNA of the CDR3: TGTGCCAGCACAACCATCAGGACAGGGGTCACCGGGGAGCTGTTTTTT. It codes for CASTTIRTGVTGELFF. The chain couples TRBV4-2 to TRBJ2-2; 9 bases line up with TRBD1. V trimming: 7 bases; J trimming: 4 bases; junction bases outside the gene matches: 10. Germline lookup yields CDR1 LGHNA and CDR2 YNFKEQ. The CDR3 runs to 16 residues.

Ten or more counts support this clonotype. The chain carries TRBV7-2 and TRBJ1-2, with a weak D call TRBD1 (6 bases). Per germline, CDR1 SGHTA and CDR2 FQGNSA. Between the trimmed V and J ends, which lost 4 bases and 4 bases, there was a span of 16 bases. The length of the CDR3 is 15 residues. The CDR3 spells CASSSRDKPFYGYTF. Written as DNA, the CDR3 is TGTGCCAGCAGCTCCCGGGACAAACCCTTCTATGGCTACACCTTC. Using reference TRBV7-2 and TRBJ1-2 for the parts outside the CDR3, the full variable domain is GAGVSQSPSNKVTEKGKDVELRCDPISGHTALYWYRQSLGQGLEFLIYFQGNSAPDKSGLPSDRFSAERTGGSVSTLTIQRTQQEDSAVYLCASSSRDKPFYGYTFGSGTRLTVV.

The table lists this clonotype with many counts. The J gene is TRBJ2-1, the V gene TRBV20-1, with D possibly TRBD2 on 7 matching bases. The CDR3 sequence is 16 residues long. The germline V gene encodes CDR1 DFQATT and CDR2 SNEGSKA (reference sequence). V was cut by 0 bases and J by 5 bases, with 17 bases left in between. This chain's CDR3 is CSARDPAGAMDNEQFF. The CDR3 bases are TGCAGTGCTAGAGATCCGGCGGGGGCAATGGACAATGAGCAGTTCTTC.

This clonotype has a count of ten or more. This chain connects TRBV11-2 to TRBJ2-1; no clear D. CDR3 length: 15 residues. Germline lookup yields CDR1 SGHAT and CDR2 FQNNGV. The V end was cut by 2 bases, the J end by 0 bases, with 8 bases between. The CDR3 DNA is TGTGCCAGCAGCTTAAGTGCGAGCTCCTACAATGAGCAGTTCTTC. Encoded protein: CASSLSASSYNEQFF.

Many counts were recorded for this clonotype. This chain links TRBV7-9 with TRBJ2-3; D is unresolved. Per germline, CDR1 SEHNR and CDR2 FQNEAQ (reference sequence). The ends were cut back, 4 bases at V and 6 bases at J, with 8 bases in the middle. This CDR3 has 12 residues. As DNA, the CDR3 is TGTGCCAGCAGCTCGAACTGGGATACGCAGTATTTT. It encodes CASSSNWDTQYF.

At least ten counts were recorded for this clonotype. The chain combines TRBV7-2 with TRBJ2-5; a weak D match, TRBD1 (5 bases). The germline V gene has CDR1 SGHTA and CDR2 FQGNSA. The CDR3 has 13 amino acids. Trimming took off 3 bases at V and 6 bases at J, with 11 bases between the two ends. CDR3 coding DNA: TGTGCCAGCAGCTTGTCCCAGGGTCAGACCCAGTACTTC. Protein sequence: CASSLSQGQTQYF.

This clonotype has at least ten counts. The V call is TRBV7-9, the J call TRBJ2-1, with TRBD2 matching 13 bases. Germline V gene data show CDR1 as SEHNR and CDR2 as FQNEAQ (reference sequence). The CDR3 has 15 residues. Trimming took 6 bases from V and 6 from J; bases not matched to a gene: 5. The CDR3 region is CASRPRTSGGNEQFF. In DNA, the CDR3 is TGTGCCAGCAGACCCCGGACTAGCGGGGGCAATGAGCAGTTCTTC.

Ten or more counts support this clonotype. The chain is built from TRBV7-9 and TRBJ1-1, with unresolved D. V gave up 5 bases and J gave up 5 bases, with 6 bases separating them. CDR3 length: 11 amino acids. CDR1 and CDR2 (germline): SEHNR, FQNEAQ (reference sequence). The CDR3 sequence is CASSRATEAFF. For the CDR3, the DNA is TGTGCCAGCAGCCGAGCAACTGAAGCTTTCTTT.

Ten or more counts support this clonotype. The rearrangement joins TRBV7-2 to TRBJ1-6; D is uncertain. V lost 6 bases and J 11 bases, leaving 11 bases between the germline ends. The CDR3 is 12 residues long. Germline assignment: CDR1 SGHTA and CDR2 FQGNSA. DNA for the CDR3: TGTGCCAGCAGTTTCCGGGAGCCACCCCTCCACTTT. It encodes CASSFREPPLHF.

This clonotype showed up many times. The chain is built from TRBV7-2 and TRBJ2-1, with D maybe TRBD2 (6 bases). Germline V lookup: CDR1 SGHTA, CDR2 FQGNSA. This CDR3 region has 14 residues. The V gene lost 8 bases and the J gene lost 7 bases, with 18 bases spanning the gap. In DNA, the CDR3 is TGTGCCAGCGACTCTGGAGGGATTTCGAATGAGCAGTTCTTC. It translates to CASDSGGISNEQFF.

There are many counts of this clonotype. CDR3 nucleotides: TGTGCCAGCAGCCCAAGTGGACAGGGGGCGAGTGGCTACACCTTC. Translated: CASSPSGQGASGYTF. The genes are TRBV7-9 and TRBJ1-2, with 11 bases lining up with TRBD1. V shed 5 bases and J 7 bases; nucleotides not matched to a gene: 9. CDR1 and CDR2 (germline): SEHNR, FQNEAQ (reference sequence). The CDR3 contains 15 residues.

This clonotype was recorded at least ten times. V gene TRBV5-1 combines with J gene TRBJ1-2, with 7 bases that match TRBD1. Trimming at V came to 2 bases and at J to 6 bases, leaving 19 bases not matched to a gene. This CDR3 region has 18 residues. Germline CDR1 SGHRS, CDR2 YFSETQ. This chain's CDR3 is CASSFMGLEGATINGYTF. The CDR3 DNA follows: TGCGCCAGCAGCTTTATGGGCTTGGAGGGGGCGACAATAAATGGCTACACCTTC.